The 16 T cell receptor beta chains given below trace back to one sample, sequenced in a study of human T cells and chemical hapten exposure (dated by TCRdb to the early 2020s). This sample's time point label indicates: patch test 3, about 24 weeks after DPC sensitization. The intended sense of this specimen's treatment or condition label: therapeutic diphenylcyclopropenone sensitization with weekly scalp DPC. Library generation was performed with RACE. The sequencer listed for this sample is NextSeq 500. TCRdb handled the public reads itself, with Q25 trimming in fastp and clone calling in MiXCR, and kept productive beta chains. Identical CDR3 protein sequences are pooled into one entry, listed with their most common genes and DNA. The sample table holds 100,000 to 150,000 distinct CDR3 sequences, of which around 10% were seen once. Clones ranked in the top ten supply approximately 2.5% of the sample.

This specimen consisted of whole blood, obtained in connection with sensitization to the hapten diphenylcyclopropenone (DPC). The receptors originated from a woman aged 45-65 years with alopecia areata. Some clones in this sample may be carry-over from other donors' samples.

The table lists this clonotype with a few counts. The chain links TRBV11-2 to TRBJ2-3, with 14 bases fitting TRBD2. The trim removed 1 base at V and 6 bases at J, leaving 6 bases unmatched. The CDR3 covers 17 residues. Germline-derived CDR1 and CDR2 are SGHAT and FQNNGV. The chain's CDR3 is CASSLGGTSGSGDTQYF. The CDR3 coding sequence is TGTGCCAGCAGCTTAGGAGGGACTAGCGGGAGCGGCGATACGCAGTATTTT.

The chain uses TRBV5-1 and TRBJ2-1; tentative D call: TRBD1 (6 bases). Germline CDR1 is SGHRS and CDR2 is YFSETQ. This CDR3 is built from 15 residues. Deletions cut 4 bases from V and 4 bases from J, with 15 bases between. CDR3 sequence: CASSTLMGAYNEQFF. For the CDR3, the DNA is TGCGCCAGCAGCACCCTAATGGGGGCGTACAATGAGCAGTTCTTC.

DNA for the CDR3: TGTGCCAGCGGGTTTGGCAGCAATCAGCCCCAGCATTTT. It codes for CASGFGSNQPQHF. V is TRBV27 and J is TRBJ1-5; D gene unclear. CDR3 length equals 13 residues. V lost 8 bases to trimming and J lost 1 base, with 9 bases between them. Germline V gene lookup returns CDR1 MNHEY and CDR2 SMNVEV (reference sequence).

This clonotype was observed a handful of times. V gene TRBV20-1 combines with J gene TRBJ2-3; 10 bases are a match to TRBD2. The CDR3 has 14 residues. The germline V gene encodes CDR1 DFQATT and CDR2 SNEGSKA (reference sequence). V was pared by 6 bases and J by 3 bases, with 6 bases of the junction left unmatched. CDR3 in amino acids: CSAHSGGFTDTQYF. CDR3 bases: TGCAGTGCCCATAGCGGGGGGTTTACAGATACGCAGTATTTT.

This clonotype was seen a handful of times. The V and J genes are TRBV3-1 and TRBJ1-5; 8 bases fit TRBD1. The V and J ends lost 4 bases and 7 bases, in that order; junction bases with no gene match: 3. The V gene's germline CDR1 is LGHDT and CDR2 YNNKEL (reference sequence). This CDR3 has 13 residues. The CDR3 protein is CASSPDRDQPQHF. The CDR3 region has the DNA TGTGCCAGCAGCCCGGACAGGGACCAGCCCCAGCATTTT.

This clonotype has at least ten counts. The chain employs TRBV6-5 and TRBJ2-7; 7 nucleotides align to TRBD2. The junction had 14 bases not matched to a gene; V was cut back by 6 bases and J by 3 bases. This CDR3 is built from 16 residues. The V gene's germline CDR1 is MNHEY and CDR2 SVGAGI. The CDR3 DNA reads TGTGCCAGCAGGAACCACGAGGGAGGGAGGGACTACGAGCAGTACTTC. Amino acids: CASRNHEGGRDYEQYF.

This clonotype was seen a few times. The rearrangement joins TRBV5-1 to TRBJ1-4, with a tentative D call TRBD1 (6 bases). Germline CDR1 SGHRS, CDR2 YFSETQ. The CDR3 spans 15 residues. Deletions cut 0 bases from V and 5 bases from J, with 11 bases between. CDR3 protein: CASSLVVGGNEKLFF. CDR3 sequence (DNA): TGCGCCAGCAGCTTGGTGGTAGGGGGGAATGAAAAACTGTTTTTT.

This clonotype was seen at least ten times. V gene TRBV7-2 combines with J gene TRBJ2-7; 8 positions match TRBD1. The germline CDR1 and CDR2 sequences are SGHTA and FQGNSA. V was pared by 5 bases and J by 2 bases, with 8 bases of the junction left unmatched. The CDR3 has 15 amino acids. The CDR3 is CASSLDRGEPYEQYF. The CDR3 DNA follows: TGTGCCAGCAGCCTAGACAGGGGAGAGCCCTACGAGCAGTACTTC.

The sample holds a few counts of this clonotype. This chain links TRBV27 with TRBJ1-1, with D perhaps TRBD1 (6 bases). The length of the CDR3 is 16 residues. The germline V and J ends were trimmed by 7 bases and 2 bases, with 20 bases remaining between them. Germline V gene sequence: CDR1 MNHEY, CDR2 SMNVEV (reference sequence). CDR3 sequence (DNA): TGTGCCAGCACGCAGAGGGGGGATCTCTCTAACACTGAAGCTTTCTTT. Protein: CASTQRGDLSNTEAFF.

The rearrangement links TRBV25-1 to TRBJ2-3, with a possible D match to TRBD2 (6 bases). This CDR3 is 15 amino acids long. Germline V gene lookup returns CDR1 MGHDK and CDR2 SYGVNS. The V end lost 3 bases, the J end lost 3 bases, and 13 bases lay between the germline ends. The CDR3 region is CASSDPETSTDTQYF. The CDR3 DNA reads TGTGCCAGCAGTGACCCCGAGACTAGTACAGATACGCAGTATTTT.

The V and J genes are TRBV29-1 and TRBJ2-3, with D possibly TRBD2 on 5 matching bases. Germline V CDR1 and CDR2: SQVTM, ANQGSEA. The CDR3 runs 10 residues. The CDR3 reads CSYGVDTQYF. CDR3 in DNA: TGCAGTTACGGGGTAGATACGCAGTATTTT.

This clonotype was seen only a few times. This chain links TRBV7-2 with TRBJ2-4; TRBD2 matches 9 bases. This CDR3 comprises 17 residues. CDR1 SGHTA and CDR2 FQGNSA come from the germline V gene. V lost 2 bases and J lost 3; bases outside the gene matches: 8. For the CDR3, the DNA is TGTGCCAGCAGCTTATCTAGCGGGATGGGTAGCAAAAACATTCAGTACTTC. This sequence encodes CASSLSSGMGSKNIQYF.

V gene TRBV5-1 combines with J gene TRBJ2-1; TRBD1 matches 8 bases. CDR1 and CDR2 (germline): SGHRS, YFSETQ. Trimming removed 4 bases from V and 6 bases from J; junction bases left unmatched: 9. This CDR3 region has 15 residues. CDR3 in DNA: TGCGCCAGCAGCGTCGCAGGGGGCGGTTTCAATGAGCAGTTCTTC. This sequence encodes CASSVAGGGFNEQFF.

This clonotype turned up a few times. The chain couples TRBV24-1 to TRBJ1-2; the match to TRBD1 covers 11 bases. V shed 4 bases and J 4 bases; nucleotides not matched to a gene: 7. Germline V gene lookup returns CDR1 KGHDR and CDR2 SFDVKD. This CDR3 comprises 16 residues. The CDR3 region has the DNA TGTGCCACCAGTGAGGCCCCGGGACAGGGGGTCTATGGCTACACCTTC. The encoded protein is CATSEAPGQGVYGYTF.

This chain links TRBV12-3 or TRBV12-4 with TRBJ2-1, with 9 bases fitting TRBD1. The CDR3 loop spans 15 amino acids. V shed 6 bases and J 9 bases; nucleotides not matched to a gene: 12. CDR3 amino acids: CASSHVGTGFAEQFF. The CDR3, as DNA: TGTGCCAGCAGCCACGTCGGGACAGGGTTTGCTGAGCAGTTCTTC.

This clonotype was observed many times. This chain links TRBV20-1 with TRBJ2-7; 9 nucleotides line up with TRBD2. The CDR3 totals 15 residues. V was clipped by 5 bases and J by 2 bases; unmatched bases: 10. Germline loops: CDR1 DFQATT, CDR2 SNEGSKA (reference sequence). The CDR3 sequence is CSAGQLAGRTYEQYF. The CDR3 nucleotides are TGCAGTGCTGGTCAACTAGCGGGCAGAACCTACGAGCAGTACTTC.